This TCR beta chain was profiled in a study of T cells in narcolepsy. In germline, CDR1 is SGHTA, CDR2 FQGNSA. CDR3 length equals 16 residues. J gave up 4 bases and V 5 bases, and 11 bases lay outside the gene matches. Sequencing was performed with immunoSEQ multiplex PCR; in TCRdb, only in-frame clones are kept and a portion is missing. This sample yields more than 30,000 clones, of which under 90% are seen a single time; around 1.3% belongs to the top ten. This chain links TRBV7-2 with TRBJ1-3; 7 bases line up with TRBD1. The receptor comes from a human donor with narcolepsy. Sequencing was carried out using CD45RA- memory CD4+ T cells from PBMCs. The CDR3 spells CASSPPPTGSGNTIYF. In DNA form, the CDR3 reads TGTGCCAGCAGCCCCCCCCCGACAGGGTCGGGAAACACCATATATTTT.